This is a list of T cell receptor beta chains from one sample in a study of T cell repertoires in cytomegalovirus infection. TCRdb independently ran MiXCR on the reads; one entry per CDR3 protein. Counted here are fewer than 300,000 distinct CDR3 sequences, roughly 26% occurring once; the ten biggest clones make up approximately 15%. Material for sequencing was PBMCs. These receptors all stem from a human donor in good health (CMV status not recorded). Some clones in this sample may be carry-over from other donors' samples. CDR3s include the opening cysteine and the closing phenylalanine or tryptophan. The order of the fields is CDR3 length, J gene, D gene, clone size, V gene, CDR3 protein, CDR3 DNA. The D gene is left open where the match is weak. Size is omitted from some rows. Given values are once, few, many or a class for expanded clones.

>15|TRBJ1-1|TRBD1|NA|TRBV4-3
CASSSEITGVTEAFF
TGCGCCAGCAGCTCGGAGATCACAGGGGTTACTGAAGCTTTCTTT
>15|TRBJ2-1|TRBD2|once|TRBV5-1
CASSLGTSGHNEQFF
TGCGCCAGCAGCCTGGGGACTAGCGGGCATAATGAGCAGTTCTTC
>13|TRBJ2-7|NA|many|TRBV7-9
CASSWDSLDEQYF
TGTGCCAGCAGCTGGGACTCGTTGGACGAGCAGTACTTC
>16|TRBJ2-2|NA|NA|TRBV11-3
CASSLDGRDGKEELFF
TGTGCCAGCAGCTTAGACGGCAGGGACGGGAAGGAGGAGCTGTTTTTT
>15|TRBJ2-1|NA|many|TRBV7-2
CASSLMARLGGEQFF
TGTGCCAGCAGCTTAATGGCTAGATTGGGCGGTGAGCAGTTCTTC
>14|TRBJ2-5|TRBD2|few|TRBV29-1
CSVEGLAGVETQYF
TGCAGCGTTGAAGGACTAGCGGGAGTAGAGACCCAGTACTTC
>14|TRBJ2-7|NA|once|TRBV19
CASSPGTFLYEQYF
TGTGCCAGTAGTCCTGGGACCTTCCTCTACGAGCAGTACTTC
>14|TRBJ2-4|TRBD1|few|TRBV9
CASNPGTGVDLQYF
TGTGCCAGCAATCCCGGGACAGGGGTTGACCTTCAGTACTTC
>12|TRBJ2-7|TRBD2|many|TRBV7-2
CASSPPGGEQYF
TGTGCCAGCAGCCCGCCGGGGGGCGAGCAGTACTTC
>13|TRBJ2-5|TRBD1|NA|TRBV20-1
CSAGRGRGETQYF
TGCAGTGCTGGCAGGGGGCGAGGAGAGACCCAGTACTTC
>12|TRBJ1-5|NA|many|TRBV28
CASSLENQPQHF
TGTGCCAGCAGTTTGGAGAATCAGCCCCAGCATTTT
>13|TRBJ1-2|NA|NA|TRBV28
CASSTGLGGGYTF
TGTGCCAGCAGTACGGGACTTGGCGGGGGCTACACCTTC
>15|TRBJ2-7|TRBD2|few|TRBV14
CASGKVAGSGHEQYF
TGTGCCAGCGGAAAAGTAGCGGGGTCGGGGCACGAGCAGTACTTC
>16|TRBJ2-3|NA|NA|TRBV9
CASSVAGGLIGDTQYF
TGTGCCAGCAGCGTAGCTGGGGGCTTGATTGGAGATACGCAGTATTTT
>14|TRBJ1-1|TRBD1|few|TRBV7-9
CASSIGQENTEAFF
TGTGCCAGCAGCATCGGACAGGAGAACACTGAAGCTTTCTTT
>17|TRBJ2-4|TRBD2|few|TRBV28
CASSPAGGPSAKNIQYF
TGTGCCAGCAGTCCAGCGGGGGGGCCATCAGCCAAAAACATTCAGTACTTC
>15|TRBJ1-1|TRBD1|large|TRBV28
CASSTEQGANTEAFF
TGTGCCAGCAGTACCGAACAGGGGGCGAACACTGAAGCTTTCTTT
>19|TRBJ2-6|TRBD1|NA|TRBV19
CASSRRLGQTTSGANVLTF
TGTGCCAGTAGTAGGCGACTGGGACAGACTACCTCTGGGGCCAACGTCCTGACTTTC
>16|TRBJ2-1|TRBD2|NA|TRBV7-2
CASSLVSGLAGDEQFF
TGTGCCAGCAGCTTAGTGTCCGGACTAGCGGGCGATGAGCAGTTCTTC
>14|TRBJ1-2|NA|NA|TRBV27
CASSSSRVSYGYTF
TGTGCCAGCAGCAGTTCTAGGGTATCCTATGGCTACACCTTC
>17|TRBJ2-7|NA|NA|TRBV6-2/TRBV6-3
CASSYGRGARALDEQYF
TGTGCCAGCAGTTACGGAAGGGGGGCCCGGGCCCTAGACGAGCAGTACTTC
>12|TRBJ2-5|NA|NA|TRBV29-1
CSGWGDAETQYF
TGCAGCGGTTGGGGAGATGCGGAGACCCAGTACTTC
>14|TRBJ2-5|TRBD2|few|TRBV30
CAWSPGLAYETQYF
TGTGCCTGGAGCCCGGGACTAGCGTATGAGACCCAGTACTTC
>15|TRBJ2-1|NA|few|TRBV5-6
CASSPHLLLYNEQFF
TGTGCCAGCAGCCCCCATCTTCTTCTTTACAATGAGCAGTTCTTC
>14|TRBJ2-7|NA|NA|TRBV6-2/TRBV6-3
CASSFAVTAYEQYF
TGTGCCAGCAGTTTCGCCGTAACCGCCTACGAGCAGTACTTC
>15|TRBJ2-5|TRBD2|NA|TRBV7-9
CASTSSGGARETQYF
TGTGCCAGCACCTCTAGCGGGGGGGCCCGGGAGACCCAGTACTTC
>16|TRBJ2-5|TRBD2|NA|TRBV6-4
CASSDSTSGGAETQYF
TGTGCCAGCAGTGACTCGACTAGCGGGGGGGCAGAGACCCAGTACTTC
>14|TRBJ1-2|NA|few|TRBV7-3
CASSPGPANYGYTF
TGTGCCAGCAGCCCGGGGCCGGCTAACTATGGCTACACCTTC
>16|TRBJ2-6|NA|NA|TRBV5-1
CASSSGLSSGANVLTF
TGCGCCAGCAGCTCCGGACTGTCCTCTGGGGCCAACGTCCTGACTTTC
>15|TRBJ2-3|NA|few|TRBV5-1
CASSETPSSTDTQYF
TGCGCCAGCAGCGAGACACCTTCTAGCACAGATACGCAGTATTTT
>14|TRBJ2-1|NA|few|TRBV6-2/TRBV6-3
CASNLVGTYNEQFF
TGTGCCAGCAACTTGGTGGGCACCTACAATGAGCAGTTCTTC